These 15 T cell receptor beta chains came from one sample sequenced in a study of tumor and adjacent non-tumor tissue in lung cancer. The template was RNA from unsorted bulk tissue. This non-tumor lung sample came from over 3 cm beyond the tumor edge. Three rounds of nested PCR, following a modified ARM-PCR protocol, produced the TCRbeta library. TCRdb passed the multiplex PCR reads through MiXCR, listing each CDR3 protein once. This sample carries fewer than 100,000 distinct CDR3 sequences, 80% to 90% of them seen once, and the ten largest clones take 51%. Sequencing was done on a sample of distant non-tumor lung tissue. These receptors were obtained from a man in his fifties or sixties with non-small cell lung cancer.

Remarks on this clonotype: One junction end does not reproduce the germline sequence, and a read error may be involved. The V gene is TRBV11-2, the J gene TRBJ1-1; D is undetermined. The germline gives CDR1 SGHAT, CDR2 FQNNGV. The CDR3 totals 13 residues. CDR3 in DNA: TGTGGCAGCAGCTTCCGGGGTTACACTGAAGCCTTCTTT. Amino acid sequence: CGSSFRGYTEAFF.

CDR3 coding DNA: TGTGCCAGCAACGCCGGTCGACAGGGAGGCGACACTGAAGCTTTCTTT. Its protein is CASNAGRQGGDTEAFF. This chain uses TRBV5-4 with TRBJ1-1, with 7 bases aligning to TRBD1. CDR1 is SGHNT and CDR2 is YYREEE in the germline V gene (reference sequence). This CDR3 comprises 16 residues. V was pared by 6 bases and J by 3 bases, with 14 bases of the junction left unmatched. The full variable domain, in which reference TRBV5-4 and TRBJ1-1 provide the parts outside the CDR3, is ETGVTQSPTHLIKTRGQQVTLRCSSQSGHNTVSWYQQALGQGPQFIFQYYREEENGRGNFPPRFSGLQFPNYSSELNVNALELDDSALYLCASNAGRQGGDTEAFFGQGTRLTVV.

Points on this clonotype: At one end, the junction sequence differs from germline, possibly due to a read error. This chain uses TRBV11-2 with TRBJ2-7; perhaps TRBD2 as D (6 bases). Germline V CDR1 and CDR2: SGHAT, FQNNGV. The CDR3 is made up of 13 amino acids. The CDR3 is CARSLESGREQYF. Here the CDR3 DNA reads TGTGCCAGGAGCTTAGAGTCGGGGAGGGAGCAGTACTTC.

Concerning this clonotype itself: The CDR3 carries no conserved terminal phenylalanine or tryptophan, so it likely arises from a read error. The chain links TRBV4-1 to TRBJ1-2, with D possibly being TRBD1 (5 bases). The CDR3 contains 15 residues. Germline lookup yields CDR1 MGHRA and CDR2 YSYEKL. V was pared by 0 bases and J by 4 bases, with 12 bases between. The CDR3 here is CASSQDRGPSYGYTV. The CDR3 DNA is TGCGCCAGCAGCCAAGACCGGGGACCTAGCTATGGCTACACCGTC.

Comments on this clonotype: One end of the junction fails to match germline, which may point to a read error. The chain combines TRBV11-3 with TRBJ2-1, with TRBD2 matching 7 bases. This CDR3 contains 15 residues. Germline CDR1 and CDR2: SGHNT and YENEEA. CDR3 region: CTSSLSGGYLSEQFF. In DNA form, the CDR3 reads TGTACCAGCAGCCTCTCGGGAGGTTATCTGAGTGAGCAGTTCTTC.

Note on this clonotype: At one end the junction does not follow the germline gene, possibly because of a read error. The chain couples TRBV6-5 to TRBJ2-3; TRBD2 matches at 12 bases. The CDR3 has 16 residues. Germline CDR1 MNHEY, CDR2 SVGAGI. Here the CDR3 reads CASRILAGGSRDTQYF. Here the CDR3 DNA reads TGTGCCAGCAGAATACTAGCGGGAGGAAGCAGAGATACGCAGTATTTT.

To note about this clonotype: This CDR3 is missing its conserved last phenylalanine or tryptophan, likely due to a read error. The chain is built from TRBV11-2 and TRBJ2-1; the D gene is possibly TRBD1 (5 bases). The CDR3 loop spans 13 amino acids. Per the germline V gene, CDR1 is SGHAT and CDR2 is FQNNGV. Trimming took off 5 bases at V and 4 bases at J, with 9 bases between the two ends. CDR3 in DNA: TGTGCCAGCAGCCTTAGGGGATACAATGAGCAGTTCTAC. Translated: CASSLRGYNEQFY.

With regard to this clonotype: One end of the junction does not line up with germline, which may come from a read error. CDR3 DNA sequence: TGCGCCAGCAGTCAAGGCCGGGGATCTAACCATGGCTACACCTTC. It encodes CASSQGRGSNHGYTF. This sequence joins TRBV4-1 and TRBJ1-2; no clear D. Germline CDR1 MGHRA, CDR2 YSYEKL. This CDR3 region has 15 residues.

Comments on this clonotype: A read error may produce the germline difference seen at one junction end. The chain is built from TRBV24-1 and TRBJ2-1; 8 bases are shared with TRBD1. The CDR3 runs to 13 residues. Germline V CDR1 and CDR2: KGHDR, SFDVKD. CDR3 loop: CAINDRTGFEVVF. The DNA for the CDR3 is TGTGCCATCAATGATCGGACAGGGTTTGAGGTAGTCTTC.

As concerns this clonotype: The conserved phenylalanine or tryptophan is not found at the CDR3 terminus, so this likely reflects a read error. The DNA is left out, because the CDR3 cannot be placed on it with certainty; the CDR3 is given as TCRdb lists it. The chain carries TRBV11-2 and TRBJ2-5; the D segment call TRBD1 is taken from the table without a DNA check. Germline CDR1 and CDR2: SGHAT and FQNNGV. The CDR3 is 13 amino acids in total, end residues counted. Here the CDR3 reads CASNSTGKRPGTS.

Concerning this clonotype: Mismatch with germline at one junction end may stem from a read error. The gene calls are TRBV11-2 and TRBJ2-2; D is unclear. CDR1 is SGHAT and CDR2 is FQNNGV in the germline V gene. This CDR3 has 15 residues. CDR3 DNA sequence: TGTGCTAGCAGCGAAGGTAGCCGAAGCACCTGGGAGCTGTTTTTT. Its protein product is CASSEGSRSTWELFF.

Remarks on this clonotype: Possible read error: a much larger clone is one base away. This chain links TRBV7-9 with TRBJ2-7; D is unclear. CDR1 is SEHNR and CDR2 is FQNEAQ in the germline V gene (reference sequence). The CDR3 covers 12 residues. The CDR3 sequence: CASGFASYEQYF. The CDR3, as DNA: TGTGCCAGCGGCTTCGCGTCCTACGAGCAGTACTTC.

This clonotype has a single count. V is TRBV4-1 and J is TRBJ2-1; 9 bases map to TRBD1. The CDR3 is 17 residues long. Germline assignment: CDR1 MGHRA and CDR2 YSYEKL. With V trimmed by 0 bases and J by 9 bases, 12 bases remained unmatched. This chain's CDR3 is CASSQDRGHRGRCEQFF. CDR3 sequence (DNA): TGCGCCAGCAGCCAAGATCGGGGCCACAGGGGGCGGTGTGAGCAGTTCTTC.

The chain recombines TRBV11-2 with TRBJ1-1, with D unclear. CDR3 length: 14 residues. The germline V and J ends were trimmed by 9 bases and 4 bases, with 18 bases remaining between them. Germline V gives CDR1 SGHAT, CDR2 FQNNGV. The DNA for the CDR3 is TGTGCCAGGGGCTTAGTGGGGAGGGCCACTGAAGCTTTCTTT. Translation gives CARGLVGRATEAFF.

This rearrangement joins TRBV11-1 to TRBJ2-2; 7 nucleotides match TRBD2. There are 15 residues in the CDR3. CDR1 SGHAT and CDR2 FQDESV come from the germline V gene (reference sequence). In nucleotides, the CDR3 is TGTTTCGGCAGCTTAGGCGGGAGAAGCACCGGGGAGCTGTTTTTT. Translating it yields CFGSLGGRSTGELFF.